This T cell receptor (beta chain) was identified in a study of cytomegalovirus exposure and HLA in healthy donors (dated by TCRdb to the late 2010s). Regarding the study in general: According to a later analysis, the approximately 120 validation repertoires were produced on the same platform as the 666 repertoires of the first cohort. Along with the roughly 700-subject first cohort, a separate validation cohort of some 130 different subjects was used. To predict cytomegalovirus infection status, the study combined high-throughput TCR immunosequencing, statistical association of individual TCRs with disease status, and machine learning. The study aimed to test whether cataloging public T cell receptors could reveal signatures of past pathogen exposure. The investigation overall reported the following: In vitro tests confirmed that a few of the cytomegalovirus-associated TCR beta chains recognize cytomegalovirus antigens. While some public TCRs were present in many individuals, most TCR sequences turned up only very rarely across donors. According to the authors, the approach could potentially be generalized to other disease states and immunological phenotypes. Cytomegalovirus status was reported to be diagnosed by the classifier with high specificity and sensitivity in both the original and validation cohorts. The validation cohort had no HLA typing available for a later analysis, so co-occurrence within that cohort was assessed over all 130 or so repertoires. In a later analysis, TCRs clustered in the first cohort were found to also tend to co-occur in the roughly 110 validation repertoires, with 94% of cluster scores above 0. The study listed around 160 TCR beta chains as associated with cytomegalovirus.

CDR1 and CDR2 were assigned from the germline V gene as SGHRS and YFSETQ. Relative to germline, V is 5 bases shorter and J is 2 bases shorter, with 13 bases between their ends. Including cysteine and phenylalanine, the CDR3 has 15 amino acids. Only the CDR3 region is kept as DNA, spanning 45 bases read in frame from base 1. The donors belonged to the validation cohort of over a hundred subjects, which was separate from the approximately 700-subject first cohort. This clone appeared once. The clone's antigen remains unknown. Base quality data are lacking; no much larger clone is found one base away. The library was obtained by the immunoSEQ multiplex PCR assay. In the source study's methods: A statistical classification framework was built to diagnose cytomegalovirus status from the catalog of TCR beta chain sequences. What TCRdb holds here is the immuneACCESS table cut down to in-frame rearrangements. Part of the clones is not present; checked against another copy, under half of the missing clones reflect an unresolved V gene, and the others are unexplained. Clone size and the V and J calls come from that table; the DNA yielded D and trimming. This sample holds 150,000 to 170,000 clones; roughly 86% were observed only once. Of the sample, about 1.9% falls within the top ten clones.

The source material was PBMCs. The receptor was derived from a human donor in good health. In this chain, TRBV5-1 is recombined with TRBJ2-2, with TRBD2 tentatively as D gene (5 bases match). The CDR3 region: CASSFELGNTGELFF. The DNA reads as follows: TGCGCCAGCAGTTTCGAACTAGGTAACACCGGGGAGCTGTTTTTT.